This is a list of T cell receptor beta chains from one sample in a study of chemoradiotherapy in HPV16-positive cancers. The protocol was immunoSEQ multiplex PCR, while the TCRdb copy is restricted to in-frame clones and leaves out a portion. Of around 5,700 clones listed, about 86% are singletons. The material sequenced was tumor tissue, taken from a patient who underwent chemoradiotherapy. The receptors here all came from a human donor with HPV-associated anogenital cancer. CDR3s include the opening cysteine and the closing phenylalanine or tryptophan. The D gene is left open where the match is weak. Rows may omit the clone size; those that give it use once, few, many or a size class.

D: NA
J: TRBJ1-2
V: TRBV2
size: NA
DNA: TGTGCCAGCAGTGAAAGTGGGACCGTAATTAGACAGTACACCTTC
CDR3: CASSESGTVIRQYTF

D: NA
J: TRBJ2-1
V: TRBV20-1
size: NA
DNA: TGCAGTGCTAGAGATGGCCCCCTGGAGTTCTTC
CDR3: CSARDGPLEFF

D: NA
J: TRBJ1-1
V: TRBV15
size: NA
DNA: TGTGCCACCAGCATTTACACCAACACTGAAGCTTTCTTT
CDR3: CATSIYTNTEAFF

D: TRBD2
J: TRBJ2-1
V: TRBV5-4
size: NA
DNA: TGTGCCAGCAGTTTGACGGGCTGGCGGGAGATGATCGATGAGCAGTTCTTC
CDR3: CASSLTGWREMIDEQFF

D: TRBD1
J: TRBJ1-5
V: TRBV4-3
size: NA
DNA: TGCGCCAGCAGCCAACAATCAGGGGGGGACAATCAGCCCCAGCATTTT
CDR3: CASSQQSGGDNQPQHF

D: NA
J: TRBJ2-1
V: TRBV7-2
size: NA
DNA: TGTGCCAGCAGCTTCATCGGTAATGAGCAGTTCTTC
CDR3: CASSFIGNEQFF

D: NA
J: TRBJ2-5
V: TRBV2
size: NA
DNA: TGTGCCAGCAGTGTGGGAGACCGAGAGACCCAGTACTTC
CDR3: CASSVGDRETQYF

D: NA
J: TRBJ1-1
V: TRBV5-6
size: few
DNA: TGTGCCAGCAGCTTGGTACAGGCTGAAGCTTTCTTT
CDR3: CASSLVQAEAFF

D: NA
J: TRBJ2-1
V: TRBV7-2
size: NA
DNA: TGTGCCAGCAGCTTACAACAGGACAATGAGCAGTTCTTC
CDR3: CASSLQQDNEQFF

D: NA
J: TRBJ2-2
V: TRBV5-4
size: NA
DNA: TGTGCCAGCAGCTTGGAGGGAGGCGGGGAGCTGTTTTTT
CDR3: CASSLEGGGELFF

D: TRBD2
J: TRBJ2-3
V: TRBV7-9
size: NA
DNA: TGTGCCAGCAGCCTGACTAGCGGCCGCACAGATACGCAGTATTTT
CDR3: CASSLTSGRTDTQYF

D: TRBD1
J: TRBJ1-1
V: TRBV5-6
size: NA
DNA: TGTGCCAGCAGCTTGGGGACGGGACAGGGTTTTACTGAAGCTTTCTTT
CDR3: CASSLGTGQGFTEAFF

D: TRBD2
J: TRBJ2-1
V: TRBV7-8
size: NA
DNA: TGTGCCAGCAGCCTAGCCGGACTAGGCAGCTACAATGAGCAGTTCTTC
CDR3: CASSLAGLGSYNEQFF

D: TRBD2
J: TRBJ2-1
V: TRBV19
size: NA
DNA: TGTGCCAGTAGTCTCCGGACTAGCGTCAGCCCCTACAATGAGCAGTTCTTC
CDR3: CASSLRTSVSPYNEQFF